This is a list of T cell receptor beta chains from one sample in a study of blood T cell repertoires in COVID-19. Only in-frame clones appear in the TCRdb table, and some are missing; sequencing was by immunoSEQ multiplex PCR. The repertoire holds tens of thousands of clones, roughly 84% seen once, with about 4.1% in the top ten. The sample was peripheral blood. These receptor sequences come from a man aged 50 or older with active COVID-19. The CDR3 runs from the conserved cysteine through the conserved F or W. D genes are given only for firm matches. Clone size is stated in some rows and not others, as once, few, many or a class when expanded.

>TRBD2|TRBV6-5|16|TRBJ2-5|-
CASSYYQRGNQETQYF
TGTGCCAGCAGTTACTACCAGCGGGGGAACCAAGAGACCCAGTACTTC
>TRBD1|TRBV29-1|12|TRBJ1-2|-
CSVRLQGAVDTF
TGCAGCGTTAGACTACAGGGGGCGGTTGACACCTTC
>-|TRBV6-5|11|TRBJ1-3|-
CASTLGNTIYF
TGTGCCAGCACTCTCGGAAACACCATATATTTT
>TRBD2|TRBV7-2|16|TRBJ2-3|-
CASSLSGDTSTDTQYF
TGTGCCAGCAGCCTAAGCGGGGATACTAGCACAGATACGCAGTATTTT
>TRBD2|TRBV3-1/TRBV3-2|15|TRBJ2-1|once
CASSLIAGNYNEQFF
TGTGCCAGCAGCCTTATAGCGGGGAACTACAATGAGCAGTTCTTC
>-|TRBV2|14|TRBJ2-2|-
CASSEDIYTGELFF
TGTGCCAGCAGTGAGGACATTTACACCGGGGAGCTGTTTTTT
>-|TRBV5-1|14|TRBJ2-7|-
CASSLRATTYEQYF
TGCGCCAGCAGCTTGAGGGCGACTACCTACGAGCAGTACTTC
>-|TRBV11-3|15|TRBJ2-1|-
CASSPGDGGIPEQFF
TGTGCCAGCAGCCCGGGGGACGGGGGAATTCCTGAGCAGTTCTTC
>TRBD1|TRBV19|15|TRBJ2-6|-
CASSTQGLGANVLTF
TGTGCCAGTAGTACACAGGGGCTTGGGGCCAACGTCCTGACTTTC
>-|TRBV3-1/TRBV3-2|15|TRBJ1-5|-
CASSRGGVSNQPQHF
TGTGCCAGCAGCCGGGGGGGTGTGAGCAATCAGCCCCAGCATTTT